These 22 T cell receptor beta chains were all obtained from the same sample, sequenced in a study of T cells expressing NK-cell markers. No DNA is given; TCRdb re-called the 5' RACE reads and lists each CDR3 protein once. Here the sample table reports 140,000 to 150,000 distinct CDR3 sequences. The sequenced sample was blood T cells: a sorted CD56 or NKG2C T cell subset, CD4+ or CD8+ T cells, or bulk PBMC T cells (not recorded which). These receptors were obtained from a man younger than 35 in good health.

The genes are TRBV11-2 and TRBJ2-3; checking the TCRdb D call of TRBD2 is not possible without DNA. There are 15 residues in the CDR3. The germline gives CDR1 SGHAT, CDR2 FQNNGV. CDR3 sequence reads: CASRGREDSTDTQYF.

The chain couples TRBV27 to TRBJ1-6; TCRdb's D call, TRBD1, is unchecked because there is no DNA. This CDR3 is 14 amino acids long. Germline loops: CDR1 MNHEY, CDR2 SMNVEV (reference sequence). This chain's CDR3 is CASSLDPGYSPLHF.

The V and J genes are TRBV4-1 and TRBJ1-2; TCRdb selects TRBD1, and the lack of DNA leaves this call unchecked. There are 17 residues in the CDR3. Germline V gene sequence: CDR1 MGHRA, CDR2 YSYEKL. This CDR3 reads CASSQGKGGQTLFGYTF.

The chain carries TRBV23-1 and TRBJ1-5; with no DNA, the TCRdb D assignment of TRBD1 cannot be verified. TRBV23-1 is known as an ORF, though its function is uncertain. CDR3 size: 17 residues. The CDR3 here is CASSQSRRRGAKSAQHF.

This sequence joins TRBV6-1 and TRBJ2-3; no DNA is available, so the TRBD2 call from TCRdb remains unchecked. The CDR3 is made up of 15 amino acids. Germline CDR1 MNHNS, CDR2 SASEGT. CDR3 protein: CASSGLAGGTDTQYF.

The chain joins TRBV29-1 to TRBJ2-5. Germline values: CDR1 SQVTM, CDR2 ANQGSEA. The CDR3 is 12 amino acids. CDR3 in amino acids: CSVEEDQETQYF.

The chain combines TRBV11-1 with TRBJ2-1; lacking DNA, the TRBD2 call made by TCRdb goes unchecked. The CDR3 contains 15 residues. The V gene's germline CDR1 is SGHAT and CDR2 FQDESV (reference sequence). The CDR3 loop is CASSFETSGMGEQFF.

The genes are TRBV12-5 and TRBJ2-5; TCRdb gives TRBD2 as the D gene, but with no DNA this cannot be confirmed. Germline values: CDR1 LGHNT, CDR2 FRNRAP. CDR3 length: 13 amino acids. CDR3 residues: CASGLWRGETQYF.

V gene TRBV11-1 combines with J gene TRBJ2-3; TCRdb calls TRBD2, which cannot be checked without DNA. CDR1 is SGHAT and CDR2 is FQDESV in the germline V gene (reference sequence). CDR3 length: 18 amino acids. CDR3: CASSYGLAGGLRPDTQYF.

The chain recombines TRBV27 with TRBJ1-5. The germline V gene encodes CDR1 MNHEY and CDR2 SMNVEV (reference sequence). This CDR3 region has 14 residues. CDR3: CASSFTQGNQPQHF.

This chain's CDR3 is CASSSPPGLAGFHEQFF. The rearrangement joins TRBV12-3 or TRBV12-4 to TRBJ2-1; there is no DNA to check the TCRdb D call of TRBD2. This CDR3 contains 17 residues.

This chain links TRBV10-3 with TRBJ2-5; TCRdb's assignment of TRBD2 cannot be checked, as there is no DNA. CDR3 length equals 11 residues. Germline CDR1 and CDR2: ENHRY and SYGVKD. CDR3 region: CAIQAGETQYF.

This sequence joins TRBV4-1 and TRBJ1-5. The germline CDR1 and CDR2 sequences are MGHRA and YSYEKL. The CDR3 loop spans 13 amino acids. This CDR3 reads CASSSGGVGPQHF.

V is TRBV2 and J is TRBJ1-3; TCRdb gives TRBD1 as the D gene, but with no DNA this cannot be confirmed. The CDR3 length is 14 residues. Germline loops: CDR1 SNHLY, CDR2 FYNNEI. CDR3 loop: CASSVSGTGNTIYF.

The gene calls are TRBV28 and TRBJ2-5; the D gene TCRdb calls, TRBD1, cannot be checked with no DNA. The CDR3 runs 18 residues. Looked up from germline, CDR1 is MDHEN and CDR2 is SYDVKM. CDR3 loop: CASSLWSRDDRAGETQYF. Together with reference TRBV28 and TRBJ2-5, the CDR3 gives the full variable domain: DVKVTQSSRYLVKRTGEKVFLECVQDMDHENMFWYRQDPGLGLRLIYFSYDVKMKEKGDIPEGYSVSREKKERFSLILESASTNQTSMYLCASSLWSRDDRAGETQYFGPGTRLLVL.

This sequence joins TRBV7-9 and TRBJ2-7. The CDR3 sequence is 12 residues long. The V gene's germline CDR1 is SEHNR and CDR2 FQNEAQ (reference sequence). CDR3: CASSFGPDEQYF.

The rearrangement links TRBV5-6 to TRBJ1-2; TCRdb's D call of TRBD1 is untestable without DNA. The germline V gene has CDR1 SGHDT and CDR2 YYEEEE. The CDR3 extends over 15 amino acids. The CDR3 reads CASSFLRDKIYGYTF.

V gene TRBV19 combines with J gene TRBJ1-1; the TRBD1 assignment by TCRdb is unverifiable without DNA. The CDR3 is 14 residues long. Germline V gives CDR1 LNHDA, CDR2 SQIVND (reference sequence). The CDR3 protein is CASRLLIDSTEAFF.

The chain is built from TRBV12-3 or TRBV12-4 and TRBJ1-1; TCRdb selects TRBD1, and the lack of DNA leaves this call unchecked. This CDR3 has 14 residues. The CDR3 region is CASTLGSGVTEAFF.

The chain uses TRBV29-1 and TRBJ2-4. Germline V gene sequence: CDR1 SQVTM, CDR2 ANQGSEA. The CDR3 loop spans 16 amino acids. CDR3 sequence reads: CSVEEPDVLAKNIQYF.

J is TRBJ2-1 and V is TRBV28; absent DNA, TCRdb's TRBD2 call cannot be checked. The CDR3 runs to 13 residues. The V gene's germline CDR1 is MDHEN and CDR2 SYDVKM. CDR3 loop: CASGASGYNEQFF.

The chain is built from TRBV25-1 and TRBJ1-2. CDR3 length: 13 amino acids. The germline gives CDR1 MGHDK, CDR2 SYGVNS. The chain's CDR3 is CASQGDLKGGYTF.